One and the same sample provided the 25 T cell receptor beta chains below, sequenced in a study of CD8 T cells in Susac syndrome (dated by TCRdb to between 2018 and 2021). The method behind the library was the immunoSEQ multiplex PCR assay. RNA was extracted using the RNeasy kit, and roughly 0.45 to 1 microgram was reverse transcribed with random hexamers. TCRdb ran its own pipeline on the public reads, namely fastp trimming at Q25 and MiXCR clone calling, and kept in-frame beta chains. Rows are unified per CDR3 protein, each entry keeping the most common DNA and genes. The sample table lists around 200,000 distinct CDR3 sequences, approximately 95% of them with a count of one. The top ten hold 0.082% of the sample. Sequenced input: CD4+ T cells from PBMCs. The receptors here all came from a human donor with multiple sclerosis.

CDR3 nucleotides: TGCAGTGCTAGAGATCGCGTGGGTGAAAAACTGTTTTTT. Its protein is CSARDRVGEKLFF. This chain uses TRBV20-1 with TRBJ1-4; D gene uncertain. This CDR3 has 13 amino acids. Germline values: CDR1 DFQATT, CDR2 SNEGSKA (reference sequence). Trimming removed 0 bases from V and 7 bases from J, with 9 bases in between.

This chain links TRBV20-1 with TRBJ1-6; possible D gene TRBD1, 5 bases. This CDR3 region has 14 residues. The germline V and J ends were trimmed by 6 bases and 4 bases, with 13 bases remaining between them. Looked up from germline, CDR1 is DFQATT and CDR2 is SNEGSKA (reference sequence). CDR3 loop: CSASPGDYNSPLHF. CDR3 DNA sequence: TGCAGTGCCTCCCCGGGGGATTATAATTCACCCCTCCACTTT.

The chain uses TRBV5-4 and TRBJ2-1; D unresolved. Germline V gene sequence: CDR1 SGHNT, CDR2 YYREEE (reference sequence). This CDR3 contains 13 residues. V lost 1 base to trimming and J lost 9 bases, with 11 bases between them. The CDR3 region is CASSLYLGGEQFF. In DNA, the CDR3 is TGTGCCAGCAGCTTGTATTTGGGCGGTGAGCAGTTCTTC.

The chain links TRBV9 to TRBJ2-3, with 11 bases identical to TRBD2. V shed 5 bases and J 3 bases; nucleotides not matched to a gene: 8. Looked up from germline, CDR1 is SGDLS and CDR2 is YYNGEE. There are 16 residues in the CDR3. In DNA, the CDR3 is TGTGCCAGCAGTTTAGCGGGGGGGCCGAGTACAGATACGCAGTATTTT. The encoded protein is CASSLAGGPSTDTQYF.

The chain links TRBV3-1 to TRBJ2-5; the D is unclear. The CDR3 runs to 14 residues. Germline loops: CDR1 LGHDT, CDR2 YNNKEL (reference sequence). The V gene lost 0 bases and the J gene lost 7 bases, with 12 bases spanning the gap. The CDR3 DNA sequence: TGTGCCAGCAGCCAAGAAGTCCAAGACGGGACCCAGTACTTC. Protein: CASSQEVQDGTQYF.

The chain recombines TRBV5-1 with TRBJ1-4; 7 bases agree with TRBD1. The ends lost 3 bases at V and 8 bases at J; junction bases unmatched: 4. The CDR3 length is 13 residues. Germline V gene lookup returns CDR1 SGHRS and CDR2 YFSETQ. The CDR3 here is CASSSTTGEKLFF. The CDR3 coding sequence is TGCGCCAGCAGCTCGACGACAGGGGAAAAACTGTTTTTT.

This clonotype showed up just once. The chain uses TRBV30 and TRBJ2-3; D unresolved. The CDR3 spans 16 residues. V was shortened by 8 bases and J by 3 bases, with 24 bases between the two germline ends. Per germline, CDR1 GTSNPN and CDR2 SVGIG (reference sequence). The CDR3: CAGQYVGWVGTDTQYF. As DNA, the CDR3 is TGTGCCGGGCAGTACGTGGGGTGGGTTGGGACAGATACGCAGTATTTT.

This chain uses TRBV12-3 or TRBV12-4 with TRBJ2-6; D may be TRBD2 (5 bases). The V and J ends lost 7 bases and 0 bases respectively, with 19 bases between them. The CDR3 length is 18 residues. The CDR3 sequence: CASNPKKDLSSGANVLTF. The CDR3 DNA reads TGTGCCAGCAACCCCAAGAAGGACTTATCCTCTGGGGCCAACGTCCTGACTTTC.

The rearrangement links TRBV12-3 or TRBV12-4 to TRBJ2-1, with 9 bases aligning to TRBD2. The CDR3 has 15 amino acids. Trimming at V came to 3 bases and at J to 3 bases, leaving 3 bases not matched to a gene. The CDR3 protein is CASSLGSGGYNEQFF. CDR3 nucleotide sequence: TGTGCCAGCAGTTTGGGTAGCGGGGGCTACAATGAGCAGTTCTTC.

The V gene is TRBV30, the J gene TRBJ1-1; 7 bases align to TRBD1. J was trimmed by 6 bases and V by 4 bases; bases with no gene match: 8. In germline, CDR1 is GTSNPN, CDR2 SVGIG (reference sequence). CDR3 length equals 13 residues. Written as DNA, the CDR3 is TGTGCCTGGAACCTTGACAGGGCGTCTGAAGCTTTCTTT. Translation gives CAWNLDRASEAFF.

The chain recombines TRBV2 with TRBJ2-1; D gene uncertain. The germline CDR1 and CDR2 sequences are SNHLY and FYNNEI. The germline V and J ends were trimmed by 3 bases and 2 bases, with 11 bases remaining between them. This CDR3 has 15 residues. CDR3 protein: CASSEGKGPYNEQFF. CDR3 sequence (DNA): TGTGCCAGCAGTGAGGGAAAGGGTCCCTACAATGAGCAGTTCTTC.

The DNA of the CDR3 is TGTGCCAGTAGTATGGAAGTAAATCAGCCCCAGCATTTT. It yields the protein CASSMEVNQPQHF. This rearrangement joins TRBV19 to TRBJ1-5, with D unresolved. Between the trimmed V and J ends, which lost 3 bases and 4 bases, there was a span of 7 bases. The CDR3 spans 13 residues. Germline values: CDR1 LNHDA, CDR2 SQIVND (reference sequence).

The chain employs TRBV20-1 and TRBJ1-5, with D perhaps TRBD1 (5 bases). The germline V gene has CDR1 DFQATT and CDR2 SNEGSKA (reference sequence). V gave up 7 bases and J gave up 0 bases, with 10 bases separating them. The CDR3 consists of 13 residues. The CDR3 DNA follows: TGCAGTGGAAGACAGAATAGCAATCAGCCCCAGCATTTT. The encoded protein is CSGRQNSNQPQHF.

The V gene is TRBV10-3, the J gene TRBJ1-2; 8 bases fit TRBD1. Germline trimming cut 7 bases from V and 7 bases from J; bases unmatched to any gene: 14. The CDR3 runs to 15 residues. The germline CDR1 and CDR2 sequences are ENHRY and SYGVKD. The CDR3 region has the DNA TGTGCCATCAAAGGACAGGGATCGGCTGGGGGTGGCTACACCTTC. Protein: CAIKGQGSAGGGYTF.

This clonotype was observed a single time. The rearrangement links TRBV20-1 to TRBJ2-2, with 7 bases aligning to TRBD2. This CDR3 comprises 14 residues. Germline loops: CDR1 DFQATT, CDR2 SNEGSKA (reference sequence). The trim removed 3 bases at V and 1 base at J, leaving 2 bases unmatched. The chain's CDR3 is CSARIAGNTGELFF. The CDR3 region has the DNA TGCAGTGCTAGGATAGCGGGGAACACCGGGGAGCTGTTTTTT.

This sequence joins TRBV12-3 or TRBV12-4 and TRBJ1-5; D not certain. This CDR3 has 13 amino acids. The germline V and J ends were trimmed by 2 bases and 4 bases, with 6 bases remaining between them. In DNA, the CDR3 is TGTGCCAGCAGTTTAAATCAAAATCAGCCCCAGCATTTT. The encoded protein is CASSLNQNQPQHF.

CDR3 residues: CASSSSGGLPSTDTQYF. CDR3 sequence (DNA): TGCGCCAGCAGCTCTAGCGGGGGGCTCCCTAGCACAGATACGCAGTATTTT. The chain uses TRBV5-1 and TRBJ2-3, with TRBD2 matching over 11 bases. The CDR3 runs 17 residues. Unmatched junction bases numbered 6, after V lost 3 bases and J lost 0 bases. CDR1 and CDR2 (germline): SGHRS, YFSETQ.

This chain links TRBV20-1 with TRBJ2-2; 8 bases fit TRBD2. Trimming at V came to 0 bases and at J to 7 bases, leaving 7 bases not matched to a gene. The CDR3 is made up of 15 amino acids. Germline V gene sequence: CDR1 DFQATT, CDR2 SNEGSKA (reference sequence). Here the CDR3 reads CSARDDGTRFGELFF. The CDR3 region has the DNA TGCAGTGCTAGAGATGATGGGACTAGGTTCGGGGAGCTGTTTTTT.

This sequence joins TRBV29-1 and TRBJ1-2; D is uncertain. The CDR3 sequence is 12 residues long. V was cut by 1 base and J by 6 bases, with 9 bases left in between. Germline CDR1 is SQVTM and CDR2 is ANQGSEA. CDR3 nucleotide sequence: TGCAGCGTTGAAGCTAGTCGGAATGGCTACACCTTC. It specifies CSVEASRNGYTF.

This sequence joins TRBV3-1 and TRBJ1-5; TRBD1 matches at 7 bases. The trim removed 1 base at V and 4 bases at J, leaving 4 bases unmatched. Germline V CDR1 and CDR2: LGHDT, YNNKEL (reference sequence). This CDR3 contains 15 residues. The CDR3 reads CASSQVPGGNQPQHF. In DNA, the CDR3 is TGTGCCAGCAGCCAAGTCCCAGGGGGTAATCAGCCCCAGCATTTT. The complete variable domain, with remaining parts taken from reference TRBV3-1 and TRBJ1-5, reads DTAVSQTPKYLVTQMGNDKSIKCEQNLGHDTMYWYKQDSKKFLKIMFSYNNKELIINETVPNRFSPKSPDKAHLNLHINSLELGDSAVYFCASSQVPGGNQPQHFGDGTRLSIL.

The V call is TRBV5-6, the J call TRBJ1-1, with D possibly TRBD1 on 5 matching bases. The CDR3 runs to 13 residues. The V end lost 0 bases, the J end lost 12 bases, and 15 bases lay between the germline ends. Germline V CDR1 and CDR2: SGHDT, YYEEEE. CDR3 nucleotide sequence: TGTGCCAGCAGCTTGGCTCCCCCGGGGCCTCCTTTCTTT. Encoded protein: CASSLAPPGPPFF. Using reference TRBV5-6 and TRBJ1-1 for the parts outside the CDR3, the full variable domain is DAGVTQSPTHLIKTRGQQVTLRCSPKSGHDTVSWYQQALGQGPQFIFQYYEEEERQRGNFPDRFSGHQFPNYSSELNVNALLLGDSALYLCASSLAPPGPPFFGQGTRLTVV.

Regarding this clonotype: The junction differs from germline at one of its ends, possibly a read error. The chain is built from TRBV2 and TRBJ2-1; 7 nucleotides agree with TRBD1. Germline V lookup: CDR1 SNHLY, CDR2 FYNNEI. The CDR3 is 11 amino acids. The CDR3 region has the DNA TGTGCCAGCAGTGAGGAGAGGGGGCAGGTCTTC. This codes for CASSEERGQVF.

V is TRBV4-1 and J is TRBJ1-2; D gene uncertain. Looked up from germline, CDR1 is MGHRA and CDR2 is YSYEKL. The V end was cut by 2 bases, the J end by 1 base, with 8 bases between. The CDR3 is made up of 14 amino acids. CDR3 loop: CASSQLAFNYGYTF. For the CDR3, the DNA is TGCGCCAGCAGCCAATTGGCCTTTAACTATGGCTACACCTTC.

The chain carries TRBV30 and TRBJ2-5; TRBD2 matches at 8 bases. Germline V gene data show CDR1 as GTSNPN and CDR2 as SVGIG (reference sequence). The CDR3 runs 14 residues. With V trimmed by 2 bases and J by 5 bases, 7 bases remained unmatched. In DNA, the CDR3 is TGTGCCTGGAGTCTGCGGGGGGCGGGGGAGACCCAGTACTTC. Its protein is CAWSLRGAGETQYF.

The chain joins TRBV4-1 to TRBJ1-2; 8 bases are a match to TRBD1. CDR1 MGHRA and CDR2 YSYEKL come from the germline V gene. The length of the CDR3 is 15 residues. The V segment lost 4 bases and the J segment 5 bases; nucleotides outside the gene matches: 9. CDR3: CASSRSTGDSYGYTF. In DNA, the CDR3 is TGCGCCAGCAGCCGATCGACAGGGGATAGTTATGGCTACACCTTC.